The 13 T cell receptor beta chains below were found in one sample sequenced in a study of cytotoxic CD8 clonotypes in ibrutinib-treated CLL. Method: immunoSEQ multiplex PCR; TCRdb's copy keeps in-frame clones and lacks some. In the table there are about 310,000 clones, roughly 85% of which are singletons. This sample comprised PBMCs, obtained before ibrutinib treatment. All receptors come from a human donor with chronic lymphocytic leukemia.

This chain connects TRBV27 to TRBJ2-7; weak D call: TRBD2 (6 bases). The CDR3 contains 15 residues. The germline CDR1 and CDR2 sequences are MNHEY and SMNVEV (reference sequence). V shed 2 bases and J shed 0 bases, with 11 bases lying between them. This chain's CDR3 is CASSLIAGSSYEQYF. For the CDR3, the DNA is TGTGCCAGCAGTTTAATCGCGGGGAGCTCCTACGAGCAGTACTTC.

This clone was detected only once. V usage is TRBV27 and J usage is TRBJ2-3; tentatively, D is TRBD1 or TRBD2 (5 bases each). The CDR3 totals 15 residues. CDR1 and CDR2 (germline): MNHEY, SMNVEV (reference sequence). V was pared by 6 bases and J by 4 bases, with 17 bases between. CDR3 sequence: CASSQGREIPDTQYF. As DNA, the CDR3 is TGTGCCAGCAGCCAGGGCAGGGAGATCCCAGATACGCAGTATTTT.

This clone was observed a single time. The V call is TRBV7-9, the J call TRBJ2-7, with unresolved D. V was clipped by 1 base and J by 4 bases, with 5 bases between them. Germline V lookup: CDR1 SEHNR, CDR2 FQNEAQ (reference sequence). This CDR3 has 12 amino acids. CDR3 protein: CASSLVQYEQYF. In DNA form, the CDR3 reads TGTGCCAGCAGCTTAGTGCAGTACGAGCAGTACTTC. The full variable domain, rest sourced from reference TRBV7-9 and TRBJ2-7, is DTGVSQNPRHKITKRGQNVTFRCDPISEHNRLYWYRQTLGQGPEFLTYFQNEAQLEKSRLLSDRFSAERPKGSFSTLEIQRTEQGDSAMYLCASSLVQYEQYFGPGTRLTVT.

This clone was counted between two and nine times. The CDR3 sequence is CASSLDGTSNTEAFF. Here the CDR3 DNA reads TGTGCCAGCAGCTTAGATGGGACATCGAACACTGAAGCTTTCTTT. This chain joins TRBV7-2 and TRBJ1-1; maybe TRBD1 (6 bases). V lost 1 base to trimming and J lost 1 base, with 10 bases between them. Looked up from germline, CDR1 is SGHTA and CDR2 is FQGNSA. The CDR3 length is 15 residues. Combining the CDR3 with reference TRBV7-2 and TRBJ1-1 gives the whole variable domain GAGVSQSPSNKVTEKGKDVELRCDPISGHTALYWYRQSLGQGLEFLIYFQGNSAPDKSGLPSDRFSAERTGGSVSTLTIQRTQQEDSAVYLCASSLDGTSNTEAFFGQGTRLTVV.

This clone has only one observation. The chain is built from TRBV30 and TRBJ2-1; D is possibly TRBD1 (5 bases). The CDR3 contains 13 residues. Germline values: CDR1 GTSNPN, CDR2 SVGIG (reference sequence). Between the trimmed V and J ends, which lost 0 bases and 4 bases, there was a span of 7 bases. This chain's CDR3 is CAWSVPGYNEQFF. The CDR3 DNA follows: TGTGCCTGGAGTGTACCAGGGTACAATGAGCAGTTCTTC.

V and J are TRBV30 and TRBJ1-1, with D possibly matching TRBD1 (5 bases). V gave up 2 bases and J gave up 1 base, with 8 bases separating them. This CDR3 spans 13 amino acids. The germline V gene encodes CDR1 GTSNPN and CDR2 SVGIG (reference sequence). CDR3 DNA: TGTGCCTGGAGTCCGGACACGAACACTGAAGCTTTCTTT. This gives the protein CAWSPDTNTEAFF.

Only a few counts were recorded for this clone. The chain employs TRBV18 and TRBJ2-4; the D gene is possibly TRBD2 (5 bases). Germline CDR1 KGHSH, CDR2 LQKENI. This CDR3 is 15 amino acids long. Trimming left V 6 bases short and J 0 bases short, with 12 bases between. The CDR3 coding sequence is TGTGCCAGCTCGTATTCTGGACTAGCCAAAAACATTCAGTACTTC. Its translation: CASSYSGLAKNIQYF.

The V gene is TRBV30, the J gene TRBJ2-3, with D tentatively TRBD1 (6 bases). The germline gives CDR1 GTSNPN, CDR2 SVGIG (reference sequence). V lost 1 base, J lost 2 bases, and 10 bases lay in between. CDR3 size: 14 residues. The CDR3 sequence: CAWSAGQSTDTQYF. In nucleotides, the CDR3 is TGTGCCTGGAGTGCCGGACAGTCCACAGATACGCAGTATTTT. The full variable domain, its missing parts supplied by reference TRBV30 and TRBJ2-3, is SQTIHQWPATLVQPVGSPLSLECTVEGTSNPNLYWYRQAAGRGLQLLFYSVGIGQISSEVPQNLSASRPQDRQFILSSKKLLLSDSGFYLCAWSAGQSTDTQYFGPGTRLTVL.

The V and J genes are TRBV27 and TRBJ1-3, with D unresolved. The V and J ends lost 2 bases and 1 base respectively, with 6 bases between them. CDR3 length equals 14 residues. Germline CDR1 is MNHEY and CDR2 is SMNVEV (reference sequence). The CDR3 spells CASSLRQSGNTIYF. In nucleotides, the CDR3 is TGTGCCAGCAGTTTACGGCAGTCTGGAAACACCATATATTTT.

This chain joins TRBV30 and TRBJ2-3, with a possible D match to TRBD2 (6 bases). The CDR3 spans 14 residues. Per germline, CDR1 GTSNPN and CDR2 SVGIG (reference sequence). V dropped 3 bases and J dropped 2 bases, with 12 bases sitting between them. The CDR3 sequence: CAWRGGVLTDTQYF. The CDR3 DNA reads TGTGCCTGGAGAGGCGGGGTTCTCACAGATACGCAGTATTTT.

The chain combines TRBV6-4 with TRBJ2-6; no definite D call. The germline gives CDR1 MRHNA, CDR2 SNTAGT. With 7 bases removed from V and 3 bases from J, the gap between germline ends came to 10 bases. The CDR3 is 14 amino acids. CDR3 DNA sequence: TGTGCCAGCACACCGGAGCATGGGGCCAACGTCCTGACTTTC. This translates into CASTPEHGANVLTF.

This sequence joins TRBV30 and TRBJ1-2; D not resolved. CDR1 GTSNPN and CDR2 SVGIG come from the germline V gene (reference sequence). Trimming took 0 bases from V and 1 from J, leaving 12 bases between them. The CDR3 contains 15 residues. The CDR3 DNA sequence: TGTGCCTGGAGTGTTATTCCGGCTATTAACTATGGCTACACCTTC. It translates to CAWSVIPAINYGYTF.

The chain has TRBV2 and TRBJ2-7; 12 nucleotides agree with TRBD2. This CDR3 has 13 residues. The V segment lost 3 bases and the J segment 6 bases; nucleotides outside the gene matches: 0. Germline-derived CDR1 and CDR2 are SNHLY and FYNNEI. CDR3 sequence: CASSEGLAGEQYF. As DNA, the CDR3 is TGTGCCAGCAGTGAGGGACTAGCGGGCGAGCAGTACTTC. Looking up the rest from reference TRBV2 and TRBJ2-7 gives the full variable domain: EPEVTQTPSHQVTQMGQEVILRCVPISNHLYFYWYRQILGQKVEFLVSFYNNEISEKSEIFDDQFSVERPDGSNFTLKIRSTKLEDSAMYFCASSEGLAGEQYFGPGTRLTVT.